This entry lists 10 T cell receptor beta chains sequenced from one sample in a study of tumor-infiltrating lymphocytes in primary liver carcinoma. cDNA specific to TCR beta was made from 450 to 650 ng of total RNA, with a constant-region primer employed for priming. Slightly modified ARM-PCR with three nested multiplex PCR rounds yielded TCR beta libraries. The study ran its first two PCR rounds for roughly 10 cycles each, using TRBV1-TRBV30 forward primers and a C-beta reverse primer. TCRdb redid the calling of the multiplex PCR reads with MiXCR, one entry per CDR3 protein. Of approximately 99,000 distinct CDR3 sequences listed, around 63% are singletons. Scientists recovered RNA and DNA together from around 20-30 mg of unsorted bulk tissue. Sequencing was done on a sample of liver tumor tissue from sampling region 5. Subset of the sample: tumor region T5, tumor centre. The origin of the receptors is a woman aged 55-69 years with primary liver carcinoma and hepatitis B virus infection.

The chain links TRBV30 to TRBJ1-5; D is ambiguous. The germline gives CDR1 GTSNPN, CDR2 SVGIG (reference sequence). V shed 2 bases and J shed 3 bases, with 11 bases lying between them. This CDR3 comprises 14 residues. CDR3 bases: TGTGCCTGGAGTACTGGAGATCTCAATCAGCCCCAGCATTTT. It yields the protein CAWSTGDLNQPQHF.

In this sample, this clonotype turned up once. No conserved phenylalanine or tryptophan is present at the end of the CDR3, so a read error is the likely explanation. The chain carries TRBV29-1 and TRBJ2-2; D is possibly TRBD1 (6 bases). Trimming cost V 6 bases and J 5 bases, with 16 bases left between them. The CDR3 spans 14 residues. Germline-derived CDR1 and CDR2 are SQVTM and ANQGSEA. The CDR3 nucleotides are TGCAGCGTCGAACGAAGGGGGAAGACCGGGGAGCTGTTTTTA. This translates into CSVERRGKTGELFL.

This chain uses TRBV11-2 with TRBJ2-1; 7 bases line up with TRBD2. V lost 3 bases to trimming and J lost 12 bases; unmatched junction nucleotides: 17. The germline gives CDR1 SGHAT, CDR2 FQNNGV. The CDR3 is made up of 16 amino acids. CDR3 loop: CASSFPLARGPKGQFF. In nucleotides, the CDR3 is TGTGCCAGCAGCTTTCCACTAGCGAGAGGCCCAAAAGGGCAGTTCTTC.

Comment on this clonotype: Since a much larger clone is just one base distant, this may be a read error. The rearrangement links TRBV5-6 to TRBJ2-7; D ambiguous. Looked up from germline, CDR1 is SGHDT and CDR2 is YYEEEE. CDR3 length: 12 residues. CDR3 sequence: CTSSFTSVEQYF. The CDR3 DNA follows: TGTACCAGCAGCTTCACAAGCGTCGAGCAGTACTTC.

This clonotype was observed a few times. This sequence may be a read error, since a much larger clone differs from it by one base. The rearrangement joins TRBV7-8 to TRBJ2-3; 9 bases are a match to TRBD1. Unmatched junction bases numbered 3, after V lost 0 bases and J lost 2 bases. Germline V gene data show CDR1 as SGHVS and CDR2 as FQNEAQ. This CDR3 region has 16 residues. The CDR3 DNA reads TGTGCCAGCAGCTTAGCTGGGACAGGGAACACAGATACGCAGTATTTT. It specifies CASSLAGTGNTDTQYF.

A note on this clonotype: Mismatch with germline at one junction end may stem from a read error. The chain recombines TRBV28 with TRBJ2-7, with D maybe TRBD1 (6 bases). Germline V CDR1 and CDR2: MDHEN, SYDVKM. This CDR3 region has 14 residues. The CDR3 spells CVSSFPGAAYEQYF. The CDR3 nucleotides are TGTGTCAGCAGTTTTCCAGGGGCAGCCTACGAACAGTACTTC.

CDR3 coding DNA: TGTGCCAGCAAAGCTTCGGTGAACACCCGGGACAATGAGCAGTTCTTC. It codes for CASKASVNTRDNEQFF. The chain joins TRBV6-2 or TRBV6-3 to TRBJ2-1, with D unresolved. Germline lookup yields CDR1 MNHEY and CDR2 SVGEGT. There are 16 residues in the CDR3. Trimming shortened V by 7 bases and J by 5 bases, and 21 bases separated the two germline ends.

The chain employs TRBV11-2 and TRBJ2-3; 8 bases are shared with TRBD1. This CDR3 has 16 amino acids. CDR1 and CDR2 from the germline V gene are SGHAT and FQNNGV. V shed 4 bases and J 14 bases; nucleotides not matched to a gene: 20. DNA of the CDR3: TGTGCCAGCAGCTGGGGGAGGCAGGGGGCGGCAGATACGTGGTATTTT. Its translation: CASSWGRQGAADTWYF.

Concerning this clonotype: A much larger clone is a single base away; this may be a read error. The V call is TRBV5-1, the J call TRBJ2-7; the match to TRBD2 covers 8 bases. The CDR3 is 14 residues long. Per the germline V gene, CDR1 is SGHRS and CDR2 is YFSETQ. CDR3 sequence (DNA): TGCGCCAACAGCTTTACGGCGGGAGGCAACGAGCAGTACTTC. Amino acids: CANSFTAGGNEQYF.

Details on this clonotype: This may be a read error, as it is one base from a much larger clone. The J gene is TRBJ2-1, the V gene TRBV28; possibly TRBD1 for D (6 bases). The CDR3 length is 16 residues. CDR1 and CDR2 (germline): MDHEN, SYDVKM. In nucleotides, the CDR3 is TGTGCCAGCAGTTTCCCCGCAATACAGGGTTGGAATGAGCAGCTCTTC. Translated: CASSFPAIQGWNEQLF. Full variable domain (remainder filled in from reference TRBV28 and TRBJ2-1): DVKVTQSSRYLVKRTGEKVFLECVQDMDHENMFWYRQDPGLGLRLIYFSYDVKMKEKGDIPEGYSVSREKKERFSLILESASTNQTSMYLCASSFPAIQGWNEQLFGPGTRLTVL.